This TCR beta chain was sequenced in a study of T cell responses to AZD1222 COVID-19 vaccine. Study information: Second-dose groups at about 4 or about 12 weeks were pooled.

Generated by immunoSEQ multiplex PCR, the TCRdb table keeps only in-frame clones and is missing some. The sample includes tens of thousands of clones, over 85% of them seen just once. Notes on this clone: What it binds is unknown.

Study findings and constraints: Every sample of the repertoires postdated the peak T cell response.

Looked up from germline, CDR1 is MDHEN and CDR2 is SYDVKM. V dropped 4 bases and J dropped 7 bases, with 11 bases sitting between them. The CDR3 length is 12 residues. The J gene is TRBJ2-7, the V gene TRBV28; D is unresolved. The source was peripheral blood, collected on day 0 of AZD1222 vaccination. The clonotype was recovered from an adult in good health. The CDR3 sequence is CASSSNLEEQYF. The DNA of the CDR3 is TGTGCCAGCAGTTCCAACCTCGAGGAGCAGTACTTC.